The clone carrying this T cell receptor beta chain showed up just once. The CDR3 extends over 15 amino acids. Germline CDR1 reads MDHEN; CDR2 reads SYDVKM. The V and J ends lost 1 base and 8 bases respectively, with 12 bases between them. Per the study methods: Amplifying reference gene primers gave estimates of nucleated cell counts. Profiling relied on immunoSEQ multiplex PCR, and the TCRdb table lists in-frame clones only, not all of them. That table furnishes V, J and clone size, whereas the DNA furnished D and trimming. Of about 360,000 clones listed, around 80% were seen once; the top ten hold under 3%. The data stem from a study of blood T cell repertoires in COVID-19.

Material: peripheral blood. The TCR sequence derives from a young man with active or convalescent COVID-19. The rearrangement uses TRBV28 and TRBJ1-6; the D gene is possibly TRBD1 (5 bases). The CDR3 spells CASSLLLGDYSPLHF. CDR3 bases: TGTGCCAGCAGTTTATTGCTGGGGGACTATTCACCCCTCCACTTT.